The next 18 T cell receptor beta chains were all read from a single sample in a study of tissue T cells after allogeneic stem cell transplantation. TCRdb's copy holds only in-frame clones and misses some; the assay was immunoSEQ multiplex PCR. This sample has around 7,000 clones; around 47% occur once, and the top ten carry approximately 8%. Time point specified: mouse harvest day 7 after allogeneic transplant. Mouse grafts combined 10^7 T-cell-depleted bone marrow cells with 10^6 splenic CD5+ T cells. The sequenced sample consisted of lymph node tissue. The receptors stem from a female BALB/c mouse given C57BL/6 T cells with graft-versus-host disease after an allogeneic hematopoietic cell transplant.

Of note for this clone: Here the gene names and germline are mouse. The CDR3 extends 1 residue past the end of the read, so its final part is completed from the germline J gene. The rearrangement joins TRBV13-2 to TRBJ1-1; the D is unclear. Trimming pared 0 bases from V and 5 bases from J, leaving 8 bases between. This CDR3 has 13 residues. Germline-derived CDR1 and CDR2 are NNHNN and SYGAGS (reference sequence). The DNA read from the CDR3 is TGTGCCAGCGGTGATGCACAGTGGACAGAAGTCTTC. Its translation: CASGDAQWTEVF. The whole CDR3 protein is CASGDAQWTEVFF.

This clone has only a few counts. The germline and genes are mouse ones. The sequence runs out 1 residue before the end of the CDR3; the remainder is reconstructed from the germline J gene. The rearrangement links TRBV16 to TRBJ2-7, with 7 bases matching TRBD1. This CDR3 comprises 12 residues. Germline V lookup: CDR1 SGHSA, CDR2 FRNQAP. The V segment lost 4 bases and the J segment 4 bases; nucleotides outside the gene matches: 1. CDR3 region: CASSSTGYEQYF. The sequenced part of the CDR3 DNA is TGTGCAAGCAGCTCGACAGGGTATGAACAGTAC. The variable domain in full, completed from reference TRBV16 and TRBJ2-7, reads NAGVIQTPRHKVTGKGQEATLWCEPISGHSAVFWYRQTIVQGLEFLTYFRNQAPIDDSGMPKERFSAQMPNQSHSTLKIQSTQPQDSAVYLCASSSTGYEQYFGPGTRLTVL.

Points on this clone: The gene names given are mouse names. Read coverage stops 1 residue before the CDR3 terminus; the germline J gene supplies the remainder. This sequence joins TRBV16 and TRBJ2-3; 8 bases match TRBD2. This CDR3 region has 14 residues. The V gene's germline CDR1 is SGHSA and CDR2 FRNQAP. J was trimmed by 4 bases and V by 4 bases; bases with no gene match: 4. The CDR3 loop reads CASSSLGGPETLYF. The CDR3 bases that were read are TGTGCAAGCAGCTCGCTGGGGGGTCCAGAAACGCTGTAT.

With regard to this clone: Gene names are mouse gene names. The DNA ends 1 residue before the CDR3 does, and the rest of the CDR3 is filled in from the germline J gene. The genes are TRBV3 and TRBJ2-1, with TRBD1 as a possible D gene (5 bases). With 5 bases removed from V and 1 base from J, the gap between germline ends came to 9 bases. Per the germline V gene, CDR1 is SNHLY and CDR2 is FYNGKV (reference sequence). This CDR3 contains 14 residues. This CDR3 is CASSLGQNYAEQFF. The part of the CDR3 DNA that was read is TGTGCCAGCAGCCTTGGACAAAACTATGCTGAGCAGTTC.

This clone was seen a few times. Any gene name here is a mouse gene name. From the germline J gene comes the end of the CDR3, since the read stops 1 residue before it. This same CDR3 is encoded by further DNA sequences in the sample. The chain couples TRBV26 to TRBJ2-4; D not certain. The CDR3 is 13 residues long. V lost 2 bases, J lost 0 bases, and 3 bases lay in between. CDR1 is KGHPV, CDR2 FQNQEV, per germline (reference sequence). This CDR3 reads CASSLGSQNTLYF. The CDR3 DNA, read in part, is TGTGCCAGCAGTCTGGGGAGTCAAAACACCTTGTAC. Together with reference TRBV26 and TRBJ2-4, the CDR3 gives the full variable domain: NSKVIQTPRYLVKGQGQKAKMRCIPEKGHPVVFWYQQNKNNEFKFLINFQNQEVLQQIDMTEKRFSAECPSNSPCSLEIQSSEAGDSALYLCASSLGSQNTLYFGAGTRLSVL.

This clone is medium-sized in the sample. Gene labels here are mouse ones. The CDR3 end falls 1 residue outside the read, so it is completed with the germline J gene. The genes are TRBV16 and TRBJ1-3, with TRBD1 matching 8 bases. Germline CDR1 reads SGHSA; CDR2 reads FRNQAP. V shed 0 bases and J 1 base; nucleotides not matched to a gene: 2. The CDR3 runs to 16 residues. The CDR3 DNA, read in part, is TGTGCAAGCAGCTTAGAAGCAGGGGGCTCTGGAAATACGCTCTAT. Encoded protein: CASSLEAGGSGNTLY. The whole CDR3 region reads CASSLEAGGSGNTLYF.

Remarks on this clone: The listed genes are named as in mouse. The read ends 1 residue shy of where the CDR3 ends; the end is completed using the germline J gene. The rearrangement uses TRBV3 and TRBJ1-6, with TRBD1 identical over 7 bases. TRBJ1-6 is given ORF status, its function remaining uncertain. Trimming took 5 bases from V and 10 from J; bases not matched to a gene: 8. CDR1 and CDR2 from the germline V gene are SNHLY and FYNGKV (reference sequence). This CDR3 comprises 14 residues. CDR3 residues: CASSPTGQRSPLYF. The sequenced CDR3 bases are TGTGCCAGCAGCCCGACAGGGCAGAGATCGCCCCTCTAC.

On this clone: Mouse germline and gene names are used. The read halts 1 residue ahead of the CDR3 end, with the missing end drawn from the germline J gene. The chain recombines TRBV26 with TRBJ1-4, with D possibly matching TRBD1 (5 bases). Germline V CDR1 and CDR2: KGHPV, FQNQEV (reference sequence). The length of the CDR3 is 14 residues. V was trimmed by 0 bases and J by 5 bases, leaving 7 bases between them. The CDR3 DNA, read in part, is TGTGCCAGCAGTCTGTCTCAGGGAAACGAAAGATTATTT. Amino acid sequence: CASSLSQGNERLF. The complete CDR3 reads CASSLSQGNERLFF.

About this clone itself: Gene names and germline refer to mouse. The read comes to an end 1 residue before the CDR3 does, leaving the germline J gene to fill in the end. The gene calls are TRBV24 and TRBJ2-4, with TRBD1 matching 7 bases. Per the germline V gene, CDR1 is KGHTA and CDR2 is FRNEEI. After removal of 3 bases from V and 4 bases from J, the junction contained 1 base not matched to a gene. This CDR3 region has 13 residues. CDR3 bases read: TGTGCCAGCAGTCTAGGGACAGAAAACACCTTGTAC. Protein sequence: CASSLGTENTLY. The whole CDR3 sequence is CASSLGTENTLYF.

In the case of this clone: The genes are named according to mouse. The CDR3 goes on 1 residue after the read ends, and that part is filled in from the germline J gene. V and J are TRBV26 and TRBJ1-2; 9 bases map to TRBD1. The J segment lost 3 bases and the V segment lost 6 bases, leaving 5 bases of the junction unmatched. CDR1 and CDR2 (germline): KGHPV, FQNQEV (reference sequence). The CDR3 contains 14 residues. The CDR3 sequence is CASRWTGVDSDYTF. Incomplete CDR3 DNA: TGTGCCAGCAGGTGGACAGGGGTGGACTCCGACTACACC.

A word on this clone: Gene and germline names: mouse. The sequence runs out 1 residue before the end of the CDR3; the remainder is reconstructed from the germline J gene. The rearrangement uses TRBV13-2 and TRBJ2-5, with a possible D match to TRBD1 (6 bases). This CDR3 contains 13 residues. With 1 base removed from V and 4 bases from J, the gap between germline ends came to 7 bases. CDR1 is NNHNN and CDR2 is SYGAGS in the germline V gene (reference sequence). The CDR3 DNA, read in part, is TGTGCCAGCGGTGATTACAGGGAAGACACCCAGTAC. It translates to CASGDYREDTQY. The full-length CDR3 reads as CASGDYREDTQYF.

A note on this clone: Gene names follow the mouse nomenclature. From the germline J gene comes the end of the CDR3, since the read stops 1 residue before it. This sequence joins TRBV26 and TRBJ1-4, with a possible D match to TRBD1 (6 bases). Germline V gives CDR1 KGHPV, CDR2 FQNQEV (reference sequence). There are 16 residues in the CDR3. V lost 4 bases and J lost 0, with 12 bases in between. CDR3 amino acids: CASSPPRQVSNERLFF. The sequenced part of the CDR3 DNA is TGTGCCAGCAGTCCCCCGAGACAGGTTTCCAACGAAAGATTATTT.

This clone was recorded a few times. The gene symbols are mouse symbols. Partial CDR3 DNA: TGTGCCAGCAGTGGACGGACAGGGAGGGGCACAGAAGTCTTC. This encodes CASSGRTGRGTEVF. The CDR3 in full is CASSGRTGRGTEVFF. The chain combines TRBV13-1 with TRBJ1-1, with TRBD1 identical over 8 bases. The observed sequence ends 1 residue before the CDR3 terminus, with the missing tail filled in from the germline J gene. The CDR3 spans 15 residues. Germline V gene sequence: CDR1 NSHNY, CDR2 SYGAGN. V lost 3 bases, J lost 4 bases, and 8 bases stayed unmatched.

A remark on this clone: The germline and genes are mouse ones. The read terminates 1 residue ahead of where the CDR3 ends, so the germline J gene completes it. The V call is TRBV13-1, the J call TRBJ1-4, with 7 bases that match TRBD1. V lost 5 bases and J lost 5; bases outside the gene matches: 3. Germline values: CDR1 NSHNY, CDR2 SYGAGN. The CDR3 length is 13 residues. The chain's CDR3 is CASSRGGNERLFF. The part of the CDR3 DNA that was read is TGTGCCAGCAGCAGGGGGGGGAACGAAAGATTATTT.

This clone was observed a few times. Genes here carry mouse names. The observed sequence ends 1 residue before the CDR3 terminus, with the missing tail filled in from the germline J gene. The rearrangement joins TRBV26 to TRBJ2-1, with D possibly being TRBD1 (6 bases). V was trimmed by 2 bases and J by 8 bases, leaving 7 bases between them. Germline CDR1 and CDR2: KGHPV and FQNQEV (reference sequence). The CDR3 has 12 residues. This chain's CDR3 is CASSLTGTEQFF. The sequenced part of the CDR3 DNA is TGTGCCAGCAGTCTGACAGGGACTGAGCAGTTC.

Comment on this clone: Gene names follow the mouse nomenclature. The read ends 1 residue early relative to the CDR3; the germline J gene fills the gap. This chain joins TRBV26 and TRBJ2-5; perhaps TRBD1 as D (6 bases). This CDR3 has 13 residues. The V gene's germline CDR1 is KGHPV and CDR2 FQNQEV (reference sequence). V dropped 3 bases and J dropped 4 bases, with 8 bases sitting between them. The CDR3 bases that were read are TGTGCCAGCAGTCTCCAGGGGAAAGACACCCAGTAC. Protein: CASSLQGKDTQY. The whole CDR3 reads CASSLQGKDTQYF. Full variable domain (remainder filled in from reference TRBV26 and TRBJ2-5): NSKVIQTPRYLVKGQGQKAKMRCIPEKGHPVVFWYQQNKNNEFKFLINFQNQEVLQQIDMTEKRFSAECPSNSPCSLEIQSSEAGDSALYLCASSLQGKDTQYFGPGTRLLVL.

This clone occurred a few times. Gene names are the mouse ones. The sequence runs out 1 residue before the end of the CDR3; the remainder is reconstructed from the germline J gene. The chain carries TRBV16 and TRBJ2-7; possibly TRBD1 for D (7 bases). Germline V CDR1 and CDR2: SGHSA, FRNQAP. This CDR3 contains 13 residues. Trimming cost V 5 bases and J 4 bases, with 12 bases left between them. CDR3 bases read: TGTGCAAGCAGCCGAGGGGGCGATTATGAACAGTAC. Protein: CASSRGGDYEQY. Given in full, the CDR3 is CASSRGGDYEQYF.

Details on this clone: Mouse gene names apply. The read halts 1 residue ahead of the CDR3 end, with the missing end drawn from the germline J gene. J is TRBJ2-1 and V is TRBV1; possible D gene TRBD2, 7 bases. CDR1 and CDR2 (germline): NSQYPW, LRSPGD (reference sequence). Trimming stripped 3 bases from V and 1 base from J, with 10 bases between. The CDR3 consists of 15 residues. CDR3 bases read: TGCACCTGCAGTGCTTTGGGGGGCAACTATGCTGAGCAGTTC. As protein: CTCSALGGNYAEQF. The full CDR3 reads CTCSALGGNYAEQFF.